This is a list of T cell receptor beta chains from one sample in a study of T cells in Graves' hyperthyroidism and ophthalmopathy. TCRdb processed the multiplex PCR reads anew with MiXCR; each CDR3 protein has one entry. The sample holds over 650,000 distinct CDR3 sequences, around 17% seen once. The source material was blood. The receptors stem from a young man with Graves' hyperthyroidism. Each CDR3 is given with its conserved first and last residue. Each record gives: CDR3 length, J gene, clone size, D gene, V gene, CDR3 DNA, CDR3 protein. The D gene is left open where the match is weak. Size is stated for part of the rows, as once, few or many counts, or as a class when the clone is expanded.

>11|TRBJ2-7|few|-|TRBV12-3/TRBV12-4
TGTGCCAGCAGTTTAAGAGGACAGCAGTACTTC
CASSLRGQQYF
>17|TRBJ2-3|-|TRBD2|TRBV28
TGTGCCAGCAGTTCCCCGGGCCAGCGGGGGGCCTGGGATACGCAGTATTTT
CASSSPGQRGAWDTQYF
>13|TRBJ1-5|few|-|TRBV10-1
TGCGCCAGCAGTGAGTCAGGGGGTCAGCCCCAGCATTTT
CASSESGGQPQHF
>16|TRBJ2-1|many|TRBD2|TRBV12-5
TGTGCTAGTGGTTTGGACGGACTAGCGGGATACAATGAGCAGTTCTTC
CASGLDGLAGYNEQFF
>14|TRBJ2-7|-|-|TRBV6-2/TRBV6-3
TGTGCCAGCAGTTACTCGGGGTTAGGCTACGAGCAGTGCTTC
CASSYSGLGYEQCF
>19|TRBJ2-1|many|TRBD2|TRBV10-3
TGTGCCATCAGTCAATTTACTAGCGGGGGGGGTGTGACCTACAATGAGCAGTTCTTC
CAISQFTSGGGVTYNEQFF
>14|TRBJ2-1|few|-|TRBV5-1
TGCGCCAGCAGCTTGGTCGGAGTTAGGGATGAGCAGTTCTTC
CASSLVGVRDEQFF
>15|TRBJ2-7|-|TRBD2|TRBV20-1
TGCAGTGCTAGTGCCACTAGCGGGACCGCCTACGAGCAGTACTTC
CSASATSGTAYEQYF
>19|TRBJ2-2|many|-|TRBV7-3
TGTGCCAGCAGCCAACGGGGCAGGGGGGTTTCGAAGGACACCGGGGAGCTGTTTTTT
CASSQRGRGVSKDTGELFF
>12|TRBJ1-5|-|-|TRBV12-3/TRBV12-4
TGTGCCAGCAGTTTCACATCCGAGCCCCAGCATTTT
CASSFTSEPQHF
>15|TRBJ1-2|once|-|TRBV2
TGTGCCAGCAGTGAACGGGCATCGGCTAACTATGGCTACACCTTC
CASSERASANYGYTF
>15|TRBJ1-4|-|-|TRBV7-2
TGTGCCAGCAGCTTAGAGGTCGGGGGGTACGAAAAACTGTTTTTT
CASSLEVGGYEKLFF
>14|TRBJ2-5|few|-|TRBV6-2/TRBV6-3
TGTGCCACCGCACCCCCAGTTCGGCAAGAGACCCAGTACTTC
CATAPPVRQETQYF
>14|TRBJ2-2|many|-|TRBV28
TGTGCCAGCAGTTTCATGGCGGTCACCGGGGAGCTGTTTTTT
CASSFMAVTGELFF
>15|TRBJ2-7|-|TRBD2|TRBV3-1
TGTGCCAGCAGCCAACCAGCGGGAGGGGTATACGAGCAGTACTTC
CASSQPAGGVYEQYF
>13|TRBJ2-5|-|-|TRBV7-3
TGTGCCAGCGGCGAGACGATCCAAGAGACCCAGTACTTC
CASGETIQETQYF
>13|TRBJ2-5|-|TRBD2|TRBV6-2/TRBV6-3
TGTGCCAGCGCCAGGCGGGAGTCAGAGACCCAGTACTTC
CASARRESETQYF
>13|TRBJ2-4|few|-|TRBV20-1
TGCAGTGCCCTCCCGGGATCCCTGGGCATTCAGTACTTC
CSALPGSLGIQYF
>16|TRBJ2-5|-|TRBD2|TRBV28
TGTGCCAGCAGTACCCGACTAGCAGGCCCCCAAGAGACCCAGTACTTC
CASSTRLAGPQETQYF
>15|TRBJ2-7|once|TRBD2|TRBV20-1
TGCAGTGCTAGACATCGAGTTAGCGGGAGGAATAGGCAGTACTTC
CSARHRVSGRNRQYF
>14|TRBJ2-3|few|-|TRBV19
TGTGCCAGTAGTAGGTCGGCAGAAAGAGATACGCAGTATTTT
CASSRSAERDTQYF
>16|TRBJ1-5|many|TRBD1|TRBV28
TGTGCCAGCAGTTTAGTATCAGGGGGCAGGAATCAGCCCCAGCATTTT
CASSLVSGGRNQPQHF
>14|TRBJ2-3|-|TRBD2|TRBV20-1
TGCAGTGCTATAAGTCTAGCGGGAGCGGATACGCAGTATTTT
CSAISLAGADTQYF
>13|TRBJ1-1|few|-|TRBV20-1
TGCAGTGCCACCCATGGGGGGCTCACTGAAGCTTTCTTT
CSATHGGLTEAFF
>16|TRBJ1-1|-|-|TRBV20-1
TGCAGTGCTAGGGGATTGGTTGACAGTATGAACACTGAAGCTTTCTTT
CSARGLVDSMNTEAFF
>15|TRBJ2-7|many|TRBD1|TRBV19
TGTGCCAGTAGTGTGGACAGGTGGAAAGCCTACGAGCAGTACTTC
CASSVDRWKAYEQYF
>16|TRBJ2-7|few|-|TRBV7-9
TGTGCCAGCAGCCCCAATCCACGAGTAGCCCCCTACGAGCAGTACTTC
CASSPNPRVAPYEQYF
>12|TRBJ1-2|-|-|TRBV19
TGTGCCAGTCAGGACCGATTCTATGGCTACACCTTC
CASQDRFYGYTF
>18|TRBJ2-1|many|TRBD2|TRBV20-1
TGCAGTGCTAGAGATCGGGAAGCCGTGACTAGCGGGAGTGAGGAGCAGTTCTTC
CSARDREAVTSGSEEQFF
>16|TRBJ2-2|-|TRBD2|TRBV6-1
TGTGCCAGCAGGGGGTTAGCGGGAGTAGCCACCGGGGAGCTGTTTTTT
CASRGLAGVATGELFF
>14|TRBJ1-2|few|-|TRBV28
TGTGCCAGCTCCGACCCGGGGGACTACTATGGCTACACCTTC
CASSDPGDYYGYTF
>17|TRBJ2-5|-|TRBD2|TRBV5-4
TGTGCCAGCAGCTTGGGGACTAGCGGGAGGCGGCAAGAGACCCAGTACTTC
CASSLGTSGRRQETQYF
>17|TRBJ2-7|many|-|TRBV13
TGTGCCAGCAGCTTAGGCCTCCCGGGGGCGCGGGGCCACGAGCAGTACTTC
CASSLGLPGARGHEQYF
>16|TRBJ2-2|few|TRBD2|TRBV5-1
TGCGCCAGCAGCTTAAGAGCGGGAGATTACACCGGGGAGCTGTTTTTT
CASSLRAGDYTGELFF
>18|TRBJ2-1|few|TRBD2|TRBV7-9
TGTGCCAGCAGCTTGGGACTAGCGGGAGGGCCCTCCACGGGTGAGCAGTTCTTC
CASSLGLAGGPSTGEQFF
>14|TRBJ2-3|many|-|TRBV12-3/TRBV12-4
TGTGCCAGCAGTTCCCGTAGAGGTACAGATACGCAGTATTTT
CASSSRRGTDTQYF
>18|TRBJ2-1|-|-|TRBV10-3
TGTGCCATCAGTGAGTCGAAGTCCAGCAGGGGACCGGACAATGAGCAGTTCTTC
CAISESKSSRGPDNEQFF
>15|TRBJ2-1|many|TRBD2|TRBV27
TGTGCCAGCAGTTCGCTAGCGGATCGGTACAATGAGCAGTTCTTC
CASSSLADRYNEQFF
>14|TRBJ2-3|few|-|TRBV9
TGTGCCAGCAGCGTAGGGGAAAGCACAGATACGCAGTATTTT
CASSVGESTDTQYF
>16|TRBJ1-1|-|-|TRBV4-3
TGCGCCAGCAGCCAAGAGGCGGATCTTAGTTACACTGAAGCTTTCTTT
CASSQEADLSYTEAFF
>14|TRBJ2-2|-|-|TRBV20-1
TGCAGTGCCGCCGGGGGTGGGAGAACCGGGGAGCTGTTTTTT
CSAAGGGRTGELFF
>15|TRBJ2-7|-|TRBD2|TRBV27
TGTGCCAGCAGTCCGACTAGCGGTCCTACCTACGAGCAGTACTTC
CASSPTSGPTYEQYF